This TCR beta chain was identified during a study of blood T cell repertoires in COVID-19 (dated by TCRdb to 2018 to 2021). As for the study more broadly: Collaborator samples came from the United States, Italy and Spain and covered acute and convalescent phases of COVID-19. The prospective study material was composed of cDNA or gDNA derived from T cells, B-cell-depleted T cells, or PBMCs. The dataset comprised deeply sampled blood TCRbeta repertoires from subjects exposed to, actively infected with, or recovered from COVID-19. The repertoires were released in a freely available public database meant as a resource for research on the immune response to SARS-CoV-2. The samples were drawn from two sources: the first 160 participants of the ongoing ImmuneRACE study, and 950 to 1,500 subjects contributed by 6 global collaborators. A de-identified subject ID, COVID-19 status, age in years and sex were almost always included in the sample metadata. Where available, HLA class I and class II types were obtained from metadata supplied by the sample provider rather than from assay-based typing. What the work shows at the level of the full study, not this receptor alone: The quantity of clinical and demographic metadata differed by source and by participant and was supplied without curation.

Collaborating institutions collected whole blood in K2EDTA tubes following their own protocols. For TCRbeta analysis, collaborator samples were shipped as frozen whole blood, as isolated PBMCs, or as DNA extracted from either sample type. TCRbeta CDR3 regions were amplified from genomic DNA using the immunoSEQ Assay, a bias-controlled multiplex PCR. Per the source publication's procedure: The number of nucleated cells in each sample was estimated from the amplification of reference gene primers within the assay. To quantify the absolute abundance of each unique TCRbeta CDR3 rearrangement, sequence reads were collapsed and filtered. For each sample, productive Simpson clonality was calculated as the square root of Simpson's diversity index over productive rearrangements. This is the immuneACCESS table as TCRdb keeps it, with only in-frame sequences that have V and J called. A part of the clones is gone; compared with another copy, unresolved V genes explain less than half, and the rest is unexplained. V, J and clone size derive from that table, while D and trimming were established from the DNA sequence. A total of tens of thousands of clones appear in this sample, around 78% of them only once. Around 12% of the sample comes from the top ten.

For CDR1 and CDR2, the germline V gene (reference sequence) lists GTSNPN and SVGIG. The CDR3 starts with the cysteine, ends with the phenylalanine, and has 11 residues. Only the CDR3 region is kept as DNA, spanning 33 bases read in frame from base 1. At the junction V is shortened by 1 base and J by 14 bases, with 14 bases in between. Details on this clone: Its antigen is unknown. No base quality information exists; no much larger clone differs at one position.

The chain is assembled from TRBV30 and TRBJ1-1, with the identity of the D gene unclear. The source is a human donor in a cohort sampled during active COVID-19. The sample consisted of peripheral blood. The CDR3 loop reads CAWSGGAVAFF. DNA sequence: TGTGCCTGGAGTGGGGGAGCTGTTGCCTTCTTT.